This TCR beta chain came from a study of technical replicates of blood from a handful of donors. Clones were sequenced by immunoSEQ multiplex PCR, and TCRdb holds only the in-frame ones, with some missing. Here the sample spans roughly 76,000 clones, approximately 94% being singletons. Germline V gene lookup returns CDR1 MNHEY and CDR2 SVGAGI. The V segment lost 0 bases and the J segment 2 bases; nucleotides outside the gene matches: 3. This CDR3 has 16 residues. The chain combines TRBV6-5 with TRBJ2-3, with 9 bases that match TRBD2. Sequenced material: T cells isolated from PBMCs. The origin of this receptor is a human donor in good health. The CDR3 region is CASSYSGGRATDTQYF. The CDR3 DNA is TGTGCCAGCAGTTACTCCGGCGGGAGGGCCACAGATACGCAGTATTTT.